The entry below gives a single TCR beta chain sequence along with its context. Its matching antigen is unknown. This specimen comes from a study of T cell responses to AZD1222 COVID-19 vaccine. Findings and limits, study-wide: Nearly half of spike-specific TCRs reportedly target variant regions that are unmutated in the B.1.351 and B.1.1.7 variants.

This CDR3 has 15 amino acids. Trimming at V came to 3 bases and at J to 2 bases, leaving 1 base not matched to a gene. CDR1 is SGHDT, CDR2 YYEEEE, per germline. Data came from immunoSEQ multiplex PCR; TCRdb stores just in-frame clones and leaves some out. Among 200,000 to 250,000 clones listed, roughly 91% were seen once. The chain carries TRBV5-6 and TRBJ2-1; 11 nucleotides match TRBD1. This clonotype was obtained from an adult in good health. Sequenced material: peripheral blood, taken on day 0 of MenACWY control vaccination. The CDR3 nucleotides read TGTGCCAGCAGCTGGGGACAGGGGGCCTACAATGAGCAGTTCTTC. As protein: CASSWGQGAYNEQFF. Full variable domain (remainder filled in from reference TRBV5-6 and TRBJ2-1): DAGVTQSPTHLIKTRGQQVTLRCSPKSGHDTVSWYQQALGQGPQFIFQYYEEEERQRGNFPDRFSGHQFPNYSSELNVNALLLGDSALYLCASSWGQGAYNEQFFGPGTRLTVL.